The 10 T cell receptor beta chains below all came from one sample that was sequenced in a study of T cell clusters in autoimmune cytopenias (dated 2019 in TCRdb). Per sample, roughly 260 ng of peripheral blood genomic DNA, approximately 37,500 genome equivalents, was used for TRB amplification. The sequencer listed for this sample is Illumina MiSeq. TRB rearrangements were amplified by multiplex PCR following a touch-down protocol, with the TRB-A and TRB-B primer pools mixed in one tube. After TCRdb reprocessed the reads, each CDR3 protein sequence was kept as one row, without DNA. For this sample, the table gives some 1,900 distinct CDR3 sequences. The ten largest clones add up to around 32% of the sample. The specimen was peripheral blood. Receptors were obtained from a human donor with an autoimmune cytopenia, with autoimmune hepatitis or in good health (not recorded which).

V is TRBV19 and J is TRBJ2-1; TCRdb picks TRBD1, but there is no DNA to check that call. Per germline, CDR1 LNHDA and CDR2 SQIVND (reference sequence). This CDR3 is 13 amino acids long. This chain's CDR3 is CASRDRTTYEQYF.

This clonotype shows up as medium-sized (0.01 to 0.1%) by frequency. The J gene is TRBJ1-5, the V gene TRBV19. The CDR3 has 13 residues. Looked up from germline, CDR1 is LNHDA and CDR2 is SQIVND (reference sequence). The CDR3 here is CASTDRSNQPQHF. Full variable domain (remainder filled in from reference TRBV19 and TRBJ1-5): DGGITQSPKYLFRKEGQNVTLSCEQNLNHDAMYWYRQDPGQGLRLIYYSQIVNDFQKGDIAEGYSVSREKKESFPLTVTSAQKNPTAFYLCASTDRSNQPQHFGDGTRLSIL.

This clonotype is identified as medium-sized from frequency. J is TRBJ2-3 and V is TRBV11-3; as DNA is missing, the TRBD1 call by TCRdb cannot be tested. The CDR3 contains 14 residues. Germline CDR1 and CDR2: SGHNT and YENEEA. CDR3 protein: CASSFPSAGDTQYF.

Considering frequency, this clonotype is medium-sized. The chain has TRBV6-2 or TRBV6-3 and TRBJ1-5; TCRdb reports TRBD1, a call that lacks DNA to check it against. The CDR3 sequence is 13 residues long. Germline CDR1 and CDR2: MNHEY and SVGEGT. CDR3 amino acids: CASSLTDNQPQHF.

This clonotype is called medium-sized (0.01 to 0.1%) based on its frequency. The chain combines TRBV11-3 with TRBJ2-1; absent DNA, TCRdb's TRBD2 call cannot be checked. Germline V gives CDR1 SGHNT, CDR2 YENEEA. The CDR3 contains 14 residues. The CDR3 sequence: CASAPGLAYNEQFF.

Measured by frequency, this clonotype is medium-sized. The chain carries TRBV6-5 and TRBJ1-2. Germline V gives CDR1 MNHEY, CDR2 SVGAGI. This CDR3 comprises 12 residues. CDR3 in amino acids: CASSSDTYGYTF.

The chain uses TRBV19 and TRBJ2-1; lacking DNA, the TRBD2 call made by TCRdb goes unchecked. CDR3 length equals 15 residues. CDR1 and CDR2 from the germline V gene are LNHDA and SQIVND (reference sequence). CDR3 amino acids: CASSVTSGPYNEQFF.

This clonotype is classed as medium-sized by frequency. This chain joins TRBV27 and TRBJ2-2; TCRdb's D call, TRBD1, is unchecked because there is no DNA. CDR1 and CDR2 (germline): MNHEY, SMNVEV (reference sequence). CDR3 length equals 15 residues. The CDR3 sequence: CASRRPGPNTGELFF.

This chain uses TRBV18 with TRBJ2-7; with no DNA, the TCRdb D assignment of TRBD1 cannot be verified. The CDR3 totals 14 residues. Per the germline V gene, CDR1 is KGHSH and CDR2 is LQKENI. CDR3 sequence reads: CASSRGQGGLEQYF.

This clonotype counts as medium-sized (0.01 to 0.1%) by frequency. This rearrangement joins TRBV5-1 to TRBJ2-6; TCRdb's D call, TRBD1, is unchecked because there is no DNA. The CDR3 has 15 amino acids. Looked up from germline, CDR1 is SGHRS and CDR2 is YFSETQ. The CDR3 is CASRLRGNGANVLTF.